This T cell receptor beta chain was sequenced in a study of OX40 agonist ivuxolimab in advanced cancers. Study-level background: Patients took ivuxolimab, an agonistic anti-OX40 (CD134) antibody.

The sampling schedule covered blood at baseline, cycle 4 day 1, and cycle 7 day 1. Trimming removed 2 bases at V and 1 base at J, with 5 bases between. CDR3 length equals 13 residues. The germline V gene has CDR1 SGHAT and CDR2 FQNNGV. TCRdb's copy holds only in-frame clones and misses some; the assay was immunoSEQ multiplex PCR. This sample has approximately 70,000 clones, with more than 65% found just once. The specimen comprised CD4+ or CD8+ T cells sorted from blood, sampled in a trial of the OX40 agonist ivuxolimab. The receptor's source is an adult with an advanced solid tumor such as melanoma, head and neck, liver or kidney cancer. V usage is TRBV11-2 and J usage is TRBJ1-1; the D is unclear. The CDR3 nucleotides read TGTGCCAGCAGCTTAAAAGGGAACACTGAAGCTTTCTTT. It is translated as CASSLKGNTEAFF.